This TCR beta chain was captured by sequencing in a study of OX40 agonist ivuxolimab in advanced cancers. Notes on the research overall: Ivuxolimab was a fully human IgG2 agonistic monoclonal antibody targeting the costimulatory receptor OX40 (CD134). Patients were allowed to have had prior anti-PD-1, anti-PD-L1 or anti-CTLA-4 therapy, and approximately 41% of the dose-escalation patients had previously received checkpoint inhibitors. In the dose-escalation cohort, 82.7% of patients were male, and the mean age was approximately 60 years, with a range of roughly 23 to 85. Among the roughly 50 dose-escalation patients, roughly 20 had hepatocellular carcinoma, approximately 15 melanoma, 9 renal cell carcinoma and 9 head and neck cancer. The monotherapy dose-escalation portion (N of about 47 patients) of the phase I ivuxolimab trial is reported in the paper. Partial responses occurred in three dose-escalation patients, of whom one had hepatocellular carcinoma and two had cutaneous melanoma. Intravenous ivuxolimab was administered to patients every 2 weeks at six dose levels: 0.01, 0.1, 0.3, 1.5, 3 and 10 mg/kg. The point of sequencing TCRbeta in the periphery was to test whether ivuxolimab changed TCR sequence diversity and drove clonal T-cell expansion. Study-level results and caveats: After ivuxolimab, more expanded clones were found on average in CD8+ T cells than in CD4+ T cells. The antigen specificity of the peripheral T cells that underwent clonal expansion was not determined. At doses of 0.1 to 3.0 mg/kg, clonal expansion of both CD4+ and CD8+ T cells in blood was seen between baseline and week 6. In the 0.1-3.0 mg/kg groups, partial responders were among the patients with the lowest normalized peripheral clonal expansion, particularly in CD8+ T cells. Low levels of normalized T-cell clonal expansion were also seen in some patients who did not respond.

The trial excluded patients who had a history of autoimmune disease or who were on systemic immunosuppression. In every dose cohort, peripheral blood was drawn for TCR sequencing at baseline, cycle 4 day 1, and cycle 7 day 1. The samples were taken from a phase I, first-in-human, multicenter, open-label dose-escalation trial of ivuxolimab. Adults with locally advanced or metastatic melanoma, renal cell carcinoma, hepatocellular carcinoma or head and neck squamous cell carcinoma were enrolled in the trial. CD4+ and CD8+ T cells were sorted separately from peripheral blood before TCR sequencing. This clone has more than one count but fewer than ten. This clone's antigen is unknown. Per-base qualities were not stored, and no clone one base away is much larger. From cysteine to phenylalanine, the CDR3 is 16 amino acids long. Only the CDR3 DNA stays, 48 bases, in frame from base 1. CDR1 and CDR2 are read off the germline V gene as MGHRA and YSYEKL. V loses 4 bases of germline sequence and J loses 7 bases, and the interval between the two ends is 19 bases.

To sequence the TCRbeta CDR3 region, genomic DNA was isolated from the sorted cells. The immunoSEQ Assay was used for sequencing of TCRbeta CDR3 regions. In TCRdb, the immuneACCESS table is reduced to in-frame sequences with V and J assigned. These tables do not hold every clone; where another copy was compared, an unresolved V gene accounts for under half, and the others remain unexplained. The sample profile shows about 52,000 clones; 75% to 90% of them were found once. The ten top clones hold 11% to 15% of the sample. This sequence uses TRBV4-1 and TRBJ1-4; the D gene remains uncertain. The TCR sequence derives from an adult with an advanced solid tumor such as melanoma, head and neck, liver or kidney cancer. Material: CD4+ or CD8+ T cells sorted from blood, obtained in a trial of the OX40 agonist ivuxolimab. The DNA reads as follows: TGCGCCAGCAGCCTAAACGGTGCGGGGTGGGGTGAAAAACTGTTTTTT. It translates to CASSLNGAGWGEKLFF.